One sample yielded the 8 T cell receptor beta chains listed below, sequenced in a study of T-cell memory formation after mild COVID-19. MiXCR, run by TCRdb on the 5' RACE reads, gives a single entry per CDR3 protein. Among 400,000 to 500,000 distinct CDR3 sequences listed, 20% to 25% were seen once. The sequenced material came from PBMCs or a T cell subset sorted from them (not recorded which). Receptor source: an adult woman who had mild COVID-19 (a few samples of this study predate the infection). Cell type and time point are not known.

This clonotype came up a few times. The V call is TRBV7-3, the J call TRBJ1-6; D not certain. The CDR3 spans 13 residues. V was shortened by 2 bases and J by 7 bases, with 6 bases between the two germline ends. In germline, CDR1 is SGHTA, CDR2 FQGTGA. CDR3 sequence (DNA): TGTGCCAGCAGCTTATCGGCGAATTCACCCCTCCACTTT. Amino acid sequence: CASSLSANSPLHF. The full variable domain, with the rest looked up from reference TRBV7-3 and TRBJ1-6, is GAGVSQTPSNKVTEKGKYVELRCDPISGHTALYWYRQSLGQGPEFLIYFQGTGAADDSGLPNDRFFAVRPEGSVSTLKIQRTERGDSAVYLCASSLSANSPLHFGNGTRLTVT.

V is TRBV6-4 and J is TRBJ2-4; maybe TRBD1 (6 bases). This CDR3 is built from 14 residues. Germline values: CDR1 MRHNA, CDR2 SNTAGT. V was trimmed by 3 bases and J by 6 bases, leaving 12 bases between them. In DNA, the CDR3 is TGTGCCAGCAGTGAATGGACAGAGCCAAACATTCAGTACTTC. Its translation: CASSEWTEPNIQYF.

The chain couples TRBV9 to TRBJ2-3, with D hard to call. This CDR3 is built from 14 residues. V gave up 2 bases and J gave up 5 bases, with 12 bases separating them. CDR1 is SGDLS and CDR2 is YYNGEE in the germline V gene. CDR3 loop: CASSVLTMGDTQYF. The CDR3 DNA sequence: TGTGCCAGCAGCGTTCTGACAATGGGAGATACGCAGTATTTT.

This clonotype was recorded a few times. V gene TRBV29-1 combines with J gene TRBJ2-1, with no clear D. Deletions cut 7 bases from V and 0 bases from J, with 19 bases between. The CDR3 is 16 residues long. Germline-derived CDR1 and CDR2 are SQVTM and ANQGSEA. The CDR3 loop reads CSAGYWGRSSYNEQFF. As DNA, the CDR3 is TGCAGCGCCGGATACTGGGGAAGGAGCTCCTACAATGAGCAGTTCTTC.

This clonotype was detected only a few times. This chain connects TRBV29-1 to TRBJ1-1; 7 bases are a match to TRBD1. This CDR3 contains 13 residues. J was trimmed by 2 bases and V by 3 bases; bases with no gene match: 3. The germline gives CDR1 SQVTM, CDR2 ANQGSEA. The CDR3 coding sequence is TGCAGCGTTGATTGGGACAGCAACACTGAAGCTTTCTTT. Translated: CSVDWDSNTEAFF.

Written as DNA, the CDR3 is TGTGCCAGCAGCCTCACACCTGGCGGGGGGCCGCGCACAGATACGCAGTATTTT. It yields the protein CASSLTPGGGPRTDTQYF. The rearrangement joins TRBV7-9 to TRBJ2-3; 8 nucleotides line up with TRBD2. The germline gives CDR1 SEHNR, CDR2 FQNEAQ (reference sequence). This CDR3 contains 18 residues. With 5 bases clipped from V and 1 base from J, the junction kept 14 bases outside the gene matches.

The chain has TRBV7-2 and TRBJ1-5, with D uncertain. V lost 2 bases to trimming and J lost 2 bases, with 10 bases between them. CDR3 length equals 15 residues. CDR1 is SGHTA, CDR2 FQGNSA, per germline. In nucleotides, the CDR3 is TGTGCCAGCAGCTTATTGGAGATGCGCAATCAGCCCCAGCATTTT. This sequence encodes CASSLLEMRNQPQHF.

In this sample, this clonotype turned up a few times. The genes are TRBV20-1 and TRBJ2-1; weak D call: TRBD1 (5 bases). The CDR3 has 13 amino acids. The germline gives CDR1 DFQATT, CDR2 SNEGSKA (reference sequence). The V gene lost 2 bases and the J gene lost 5 bases, with 10 bases spanning the gap. CDR3 sequence (DNA): TGCAGTGCTAGACAGGGCCAGAACAATGAGCAGTTCTTC. Protein: CSARQGQNNEQFF.